This T cell receptor beta chain was sequenced in a study of T cells after yellow fever vaccination. Across the whole study: Where fractions had low cell numbers, libraries were prepared from them with the SMART-Seq v4 Ultra Low Input RNA kit. Study outcomes and limitations: Some clonotypes, a small share, were shared between CD4 and CD8 compartments.

This clonotype was observed many times. Its target is not known. A process of 5'RACE template switching, which added a universal primer site and UMIs, was used to make TCR cDNA. TCRdb re-analysed the 5' RACE reads in MiXCR, keeping a single row per CDR3 protein. This table holds 250,000 to 400,000 distinct CDR3 sequences, 3.5% to 4.5% found once. CDR3 length: 17 amino acids. CDR1 and CDR2 (germline): SGDLS, YYNGEE. V trimming: 0 bases; J trimming: 0 bases; junction bases outside the gene matches: 4. Sequences were derived from PBMCs, sampled 15 days after the yellow fever booster vaccination. V usage is TRBV9 and J usage is TRBJ2-3; 10 bases match TRBD2. This TCR came from a man aged 18-30 years who received the YFV17D yellow fever vaccine. CDR3 in DNA: TGTGCCAGCAGCGTAGGACTAGCGGGTGGGAGCACAGATACGCAGTATTTT. As protein: CASSVGLAGGSTDTQYF.